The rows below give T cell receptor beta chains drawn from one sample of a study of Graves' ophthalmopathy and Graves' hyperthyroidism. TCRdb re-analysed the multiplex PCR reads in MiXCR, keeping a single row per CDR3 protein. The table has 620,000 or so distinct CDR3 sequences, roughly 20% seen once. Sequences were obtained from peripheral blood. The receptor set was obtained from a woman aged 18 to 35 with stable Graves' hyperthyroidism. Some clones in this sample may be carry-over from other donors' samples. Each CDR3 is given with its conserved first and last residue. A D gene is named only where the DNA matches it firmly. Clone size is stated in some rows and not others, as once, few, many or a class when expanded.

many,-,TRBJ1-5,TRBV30,CAWSGVEGPQHF,TGTGCCTGGAGTGGGGTTGAGGGGCCCCAGCATTTT
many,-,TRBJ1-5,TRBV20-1,CSAVTGSDSNQPQHF,TGCAGTGCTGTTACAGGGAGCGATAGCAATCAGCCCCAGCATTTT
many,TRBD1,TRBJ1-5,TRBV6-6,CASRIIMDRAGNQPQHF,TGTGCCAGCAGGATCATAATGGACAGGGCAGGAAATCAGCCCCAGCATTTT
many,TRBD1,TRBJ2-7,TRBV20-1,CSARDLKTGGYEQYF,TGCAGTGCTAGAGATCTGAAGACAGGGGGCTACGAGCAGTACTTC
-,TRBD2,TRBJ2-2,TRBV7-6,CASSLGPGGPATGELFF,TGTGCCAGCAGCTTAGGACCGGGAGGGCCAGCCACCGGGGAGCTGTTTTTT
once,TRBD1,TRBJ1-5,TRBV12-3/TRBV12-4,CASRYGTGLNQPQHF,TGTGCCAGCAGGTACGGGACAGGGCTAAATCAGCCCCAGCATTTT
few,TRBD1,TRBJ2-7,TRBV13,CASSLQDRFSEQYF,TGTGCCAGCAGCCTTCAGGACAGGTTCTCCGAGCAGTACTTC
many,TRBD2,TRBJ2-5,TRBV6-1,CASSWGLAGDQETQYF,TGTGCCAGCAGCTGGGGACTAGCGGGGGATCAAGAGACCCAGTACTTC
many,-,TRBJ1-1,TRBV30,CAWATGRGRNTEAFF,TGTGCCTGGGCCACAGGGCGCGGACGGAACACTGAAGCTTTCTTT
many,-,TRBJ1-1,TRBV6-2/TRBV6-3,CASSYYGNTEAFF,TGTGCCAGCAGTTACTATGGGAACACTGAAGCTTTCTTT
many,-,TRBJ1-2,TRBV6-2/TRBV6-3,CASRPIITGARGYTF,TGTGCCAGCAGACCCATCATTACGGGGGCGCGTGGCTACACCTTC
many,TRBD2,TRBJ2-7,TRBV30,CAWSTAGDEQYF,TGTGCCTGGAGTACGGCGGGAGACGAGCAGTACTTC
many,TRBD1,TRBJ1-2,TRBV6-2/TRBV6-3,CASGRTGNNYGYTF,TGTGCCAGCGGCAGGACAGGGAATAACTATGGCTACACCTTC
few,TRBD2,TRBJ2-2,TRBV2,CASRKAGGRTGELCF,TGTGCCAGCAGGAAAGCGGGGGGAAGGACCGGGGAGCTGTGTTTT
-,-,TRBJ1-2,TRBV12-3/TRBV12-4,CASSFLTGVNGYTF,TGTGCCAGCAGTTTTTTAACAGGCGTTAATGGCTACACCTTC
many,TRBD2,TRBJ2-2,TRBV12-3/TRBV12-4,CASSLQGGRGELFF,TGTGCCAGCAGCCTCCAAGGCGGGAGAGGGGAGCTGTTTTTT
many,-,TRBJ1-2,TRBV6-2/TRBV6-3,CASSSRRDPVYGYTF,TGTGCCAGCAGTAGCCGCAGGGATCCGGTCTATGGCTACACCTTC
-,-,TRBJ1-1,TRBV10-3,CAISELEQGGNTEAFF,TGTGCCATCAGTGAGCTGGAACAGGGAGGAAACACTGAAGCTTTCTTT
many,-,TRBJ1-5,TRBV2,CASSEGGVYSNQPQHF,TGTGCCAGCAGTGAAGGGGGAGTATATAGCAATCAGCCCCAGCATTTT
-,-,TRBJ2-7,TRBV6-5,CASSYEWTSLSYEQYF,TGTGCCAGCAGTTACGAGTGGACATCGCTCTCCTACGAGCAGTACTTC
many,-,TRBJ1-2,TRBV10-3,CAISESKGFGYTF,TGTGCCATCAGTGAGTCGAAAGGGTTTGGCTACACCTTC
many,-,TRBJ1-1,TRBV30,CAWSTGSAEAFF,TGTGCCTGGAGCACAGGGTCAGCTGAAGCTTTCTTT
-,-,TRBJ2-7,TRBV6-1,CASTSGTESYEQYF,TGTGCCAGCACCTCCGGGACTGAGTCTTACGAGCAGTACTTC
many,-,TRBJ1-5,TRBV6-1,CASSTGQGGFGQPQHF,TGTGCCAGCAGCACAGGGCAGGGTGGTTTTGGTCAGCCCCAGCATTTT
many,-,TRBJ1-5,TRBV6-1,CASSVKGKGQPQHF,TGTGCCAGCAGTGTAAAAGGAAAAGGACAGCCCCAGCATTTT
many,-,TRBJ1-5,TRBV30,CAWSSGTLKSNQPQHF,TGTGCCTGGAGTTCCGGGACCCTAAAAAGCAATCAGCCCCAGCATTTT
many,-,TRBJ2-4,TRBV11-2,CASSLGMRERGTKNIQYF,TGTGCCAGCAGCTTAGGGATGAGGGAGCGTGGTACCAAAAACATTCAGTACTTC
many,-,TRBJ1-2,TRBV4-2,CASSHNGGGSEGYTF,TGTGCCAGCAGCCATAATGGGGGTGGGTCGGAAGGCTACACCTTC
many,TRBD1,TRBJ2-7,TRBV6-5,CASSYSWTGNYEQYF,TGTGCCAGCAGTTACTCGTGGACAGGGAACTACGAGCAGTACTTC
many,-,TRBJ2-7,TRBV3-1,CASSRGTESSYEQYF,TGTGCCAGCAGCCGCGGGACCGAAAGCTCCTACGAGCAGTACTTC
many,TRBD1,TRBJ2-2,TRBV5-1,CASETGGFTGELFF,TGCGCCAGCGAGACAGGGGGCTTTACCGGGGAGCTGTTTTTT
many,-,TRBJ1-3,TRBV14,CASSRHRGVGNTIYF,TGTGCCAGCAGCCGGCATCGGGGGGTTGGAAACACCATATATTTT
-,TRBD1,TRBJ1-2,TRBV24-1,CATSDPGQGSYYGYTF,TGTGCCACCAGTGACCCGGGACAGGGATCTTACTATGGCTACACCTTC
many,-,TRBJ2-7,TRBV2,CASRVERDSPSYEQYF,TGTGCCAGCCGCGTCGAGCGGGACAGCCCTTCCTACGAGCAGTACTTC
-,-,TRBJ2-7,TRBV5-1,CASSPGRVGGEQYF,TGCGCCAGCAGCCCGGGCAGGGTCGGAGGCGAGCAGTACTTC
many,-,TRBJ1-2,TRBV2,CASSTLGRDGYTF,TGTGCCAGCAGTACTTTGGGGAGGGACGGCTACACCTTC
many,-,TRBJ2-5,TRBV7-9,CASSTAGRRETQYF,TGTGCCAGCAGCACCGCAGGGCGGCGGGAGACCCAGTACTTC
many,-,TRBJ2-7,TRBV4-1,CASSQVMAQPSYEQYF,TGCGCCAGCAGCCAAGTCATGGCCCAGCCCTCCTACGAGCAGTACTTC
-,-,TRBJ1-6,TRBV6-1,CASSEVGVTSPLHF,TGTGCCAGCAGTGAGGTGGGGGTAACGTCACCCCTCCACTTT
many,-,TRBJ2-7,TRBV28,CASSPGSLDEQYF,TGTGCCAGCAGCCCGGGATCCCTTGATGAGCAGTACTTC
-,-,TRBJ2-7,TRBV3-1,CASSQGVGVNTYEQYF,TGTGCCAGCAGCCAAGGGGTAGGGGTGAATACCTACGAGCAGTACTTC
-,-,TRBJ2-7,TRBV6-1,CASGTVNSYEQYF,TGTGCCAGCGGGACGGTGAACTCCTACGAGCAGTACTTC
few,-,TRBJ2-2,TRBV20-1,CSAKPENTGELFF,TGCAGTGCTAAGCCGGAGAACACCGGGGAGCTGTTTTTT
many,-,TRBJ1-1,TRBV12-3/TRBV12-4,CASRSPHKRGLPEAFF,TGTGCCAGCAGGAGTCCGCACAAGCGAGGGCTCCCAGAGGCTTTCTTT
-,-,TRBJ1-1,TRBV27,CASSLNWGAGENTEAFF,TGTGCCAGCAGTTTGAACTGGGGGGCTGGAGAGAACACTGAAGCTTTCTTT
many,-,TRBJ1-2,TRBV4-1,CASSQEGRVGNYGYTF,TGCGCCAGCAGCCAAGAGGGCAGGGTGGGGAACTATGGCTACACCTTC
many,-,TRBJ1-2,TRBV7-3,CASSLLGMGLDYGYTF,TGTGCCAGCAGCTTACTCGGTATGGGGTTGGACTATGGCTACACCTTC
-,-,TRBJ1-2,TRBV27,CASSHAGTLHGYTF,TGTGCCAGCAGCCATGCAGGGACTCTCCATGGCTACACCTTC